A few counts support the clone carrying this T cell receptor (beta chain). The data were obtained in a study of blood T cell repertoires in COVID-19. Study as a whole: Spain, Italy and the United States supplied samples that represented acute and convalescent COVID-19.

The CDR3 totals 14 residues. V was trimmed by 4 bases and J by 0 bases, leaving 7 bases between them. Germline values: CDR1 MNHEY, CDR2 SVGAGI. TCRdb keeps only in-frame clones here, not all; method: immunoSEQ multiplex PCR. There are about 240,000 clones in the sample; 85% to 90% occur only once, and around 0.98% lies in the top ten. The chain combines TRBV6-5 with TRBJ1-3; D call uncertain. This receptor was taken from a woman aged 40 to 55 who had recovered from COVID-19. Sequenced input: peripheral blood. The CDR3 is CASSFRSSGNTIYF. CDR3 DNA sequence: TGTGCCAGCAGTTTTCGGAGCTCTGGAAACACCATATATTTT.